What follows are 19 T cell receptor beta chains derived from one specimen sequenced in a study of blood T cell repertoires in COVID-19. TCRdb's copy holds only in-frame clones and misses some; the assay was immunoSEQ multiplex PCR. Altogether around 190,000 clones are present, approximately 91% being singletons, with the ten largest covering 1.5% to 2%. Sequenced input: peripheral blood. All receptors derive from a man younger than 35 with active or convalescent COVID-19.

This clone was seen a single time. The rearrangement joins TRBV2 to TRBJ1-1; a weak D match, TRBD1 (6 bases). CDR3 length: 13 residues. V shed 10 bases and J shed 2 bases, with 14 bases lying between them. Looked up from germline, CDR1 is SNHLY and CDR2 is FYNNEI. This chain's CDR3 is CATKGDTNTEAFF. CDR3 DNA: TGTGCCACAAAGGGGGACACCAACACTGAAGCTTTCTTT.

This clone was observed a few times. The J gene is TRBJ2-3, the V gene TRBV19; unclear D gene. Looked up from germline, CDR1 is LNHDA and CDR2 is SQIVND (reference sequence). CDR3 length: 15 residues. V was shortened by 8 bases and J by 0 bases, with 15 bases between the two germline ends. The CDR3 protein is CASSTAGASTDTQYF. CDR3 nucleotides: TGTGCCAGTTCCACAGCTGGCGCTAGCACAGATACGCAGTATTTT.

This CDR3 is CAWSPGQIWNTEAFF. CDR3 sequence (DNA): TGTGCCTGGAGTCCCGGACAGATCTGGAACACTGAAGCTTTCTTT. The chain joins TRBV30 to TRBJ1-1, with D possibly TRBD1 on 6 matching bases. This CDR3 has 15 residues. The V end lost 2 bases, the J end lost 1 base, and 14 bases lay between the germline ends. Per germline, CDR1 GTSNPN and CDR2 SVGIG (reference sequence).

This chain links TRBV7-6 with TRBJ1-4; the D is unclear. The CDR3 sequence is 17 residues long. The V end lost 2 bases, the J end lost 2 bases, and 15 bases lay between the germline ends. Germline-derived CDR1 and CDR2 are SGHVS and FNYEAQ. The CDR3 sequence is CASSLSSGVATNEKLFF. The DNA for the CDR3 is TGTGCCAGCAGCTTATCGTCCGGGGTAGCCACTAATGAAAAACTGTTTTTT.

V usage is TRBV5-6 and J usage is TRBJ1-2; the D is unclear. Germline assignment: CDR1 SGHDT and CDR2 YYEEEE. Trimming took 1 base from V and 8 from J, leaving 12 bases between them. The CDR3 has 13 amino acids. CDR3 DNA: TGTGCCAGCAGCTTGTCCGGGGTGGAGGGCTACACCTTC. It translates to CASSLSGVEGYTF.

The chain couples TRBV9 to TRBJ2-3, with TRBD2 matching 12 bases. In germline, CDR1 is SGDLS, CDR2 YYNGEE. CDR3 length equals 19 residues. V dropped 0 bases and J dropped 4; count of bases not matched to a gene: 12. The CDR3 coding sequence is TGTGCCAGCAGCGTAGTGTCTAGCGGGGGGGCCGTCGAACCAGATACGCAGTATTTT. Translated: CASSVVSSGGAVEPDTQYF.

The J gene is TRBJ1-5, the V gene TRBV19, with a possible D match to TRBD1 (5 bases). Germline CDR1 reads LNHDA; CDR2 reads SQIVND (reference sequence). The V gene lost 2 bases and the J gene lost 3 bases, with 14 bases spanning the gap. The CDR3 is 16 amino acids. The CDR3 spells CASSIQGSTYNQPQHF. The DNA of the CDR3 is TGTGCCAGTAGTATACAGGGCAGTACCTACAATCAGCCCCAGCATTTT.

The chain carries TRBV2 and TRBJ2-1; 7 nucleotides align to TRBD2. Trimming at V came to 4 bases and at J to 1 base, leaving 7 bases not matched to a gene. The CDR3 is 16 residues long. CDR1 and CDR2 (germline): SNHLY, FYNNEI. Here the CDR3 DNA reads TGTGCCAGCAGTGCATCGAGCGGGGTTTCCTACAATGAGCAGTTCTTC. Its translation is CASSASSGVSYNEQFF.

This rearrangement joins TRBV7-8 to TRBJ1-5; D might be TRBD1 (6 bases). The V gene's germline CDR1 is SGHVS and CDR2 FQNEAQ. V lost 1 base and J lost 3, with 13 bases in between. This CDR3 comprises 16 residues. The CDR3 is CASSLVLGQLNQPQHF. In DNA form, the CDR3 reads TGTGCCAGCAGCTTAGTTCTAGGACAGCTCAATCAGCCCCAGCATTTT.

A few counts support this clone. V is TRBV9 and J is TRBJ1-3; no clear D gene. The CDR3 runs to 16 residues. V lost 3 bases and J lost 0, with 13 bases in between. The germline CDR1 and CDR2 sequences are SGDLS and YYNGEE. For the CDR3, the DNA is TGTGCCAGCAGCGGCGATGGACGGGGCTCTGGAAACACCATATATTTT. It encodes CASSGDGRGSGNTIYF. Full variable domain (missing parts from reference TRBV9 and TRBJ1-3): DSGVTQTPKHLITATGQRVTLRCSPRSGDLSVYWYQQSLDQGLQFLIQYYNGEERAKGNILERFSAQQFPDLHSELNLSSLELGDSALYFCASSGDGRGSGNTIYFGEGSWLTVV.

The J gene is TRBJ2-1, the V gene TRBV25-1, with TRBD1 matching over 9 bases. Germline-derived CDR1 and CDR2 are MGHDK and SYGVNS. Unmatched junction bases numbered 8, after V lost 4 bases and J lost 7 bases. This CDR3 contains 15 residues. This CDR3 is CASSAGTGRSNEQFF. The CDR3 coding sequence is TGTGCCAGCAGTGCCGGGACAGGGAGGTCGAATGAGCAGTTCTTC. Full variable domain (missing parts from reference TRBV25-1 and TRBJ2-1): EADIYQTPRYLVIGTGKKITLECSQTMGHDKMYWYQQDPGMELHLIHYSYGVNSTEKGDLSSESTVSRIRTEHFPLTLESARPSHTSQYLCASSAGTGRSNEQFFGPGTRLTVL.

The CDR3 nucleotides read TGTGCCAGCAGCCCGGGACTGTGGGAGGAGACCCAGTACTTC. It is translated as CASSPGLWEETQYF. This chain links TRBV28 with TRBJ2-5; TRBD2 is a possible D gene (6 bases). Germline V gene data show CDR1 as MDHEN and CDR2 as SYDVKM. The CDR3 extends over 14 amino acids. Deletions cut 6 bases from V and 5 bases from J, with 16 bases between.

This clone is a singleton in its sample. V and J are TRBV30 and TRBJ2-1; 11 nucleotides agree with TRBD2. CDR3 length: 15 amino acids. The germline V gene has CDR1 GTSNPN and CDR2 SVGIG (reference sequence). V lost 3 bases and J lost 9; bases outside the gene matches: 10. The CDR3 here is CAWRPTSGVSVEQFF. CDR3 DNA sequence: TGTGCCTGGAGACCGACTAGCGGGGTTTCGGTTGAGCAGTTCTTC.

V and J are TRBV19 and TRBJ1-4; D might be TRBD1 (6 bases). CDR1 is LNHDA, CDR2 SQIVND, per germline (reference sequence). The V gene lost 4 bases and the J gene lost 4 bases, with 16 bases spanning the gap. This CDR3 has 16 residues. The CDR3, as DNA: TGTGCCAGTAGTAACCCCGGACAGTTATATAATGAAAAACTGTTTTTT. It yields the protein CASSNPGQLYNEKLFF.

V is TRBV25-1 and J is TRBJ1-1; 10 bases align to TRBD1. Germline CDR1 and CDR2: MGHDK and SYGVNS. The CDR3 spans 15 residues. Trimming at V came to 4 bases and at J to 6 bases, leaving 8 bases not matched to a gene. CDR3 sequence reads: CASSALRDRGSEAFF. Here the CDR3 DNA reads TGTGCCAGCAGTGCTCTCCGGGACAGGGGATCTGAAGCTTTCTTT.

This chain uses TRBV18 with TRBJ1-2; possible D gene TRBD1, 6 bases. V lost 5 bases and J lost 0, with 10 bases in between. This CDR3 is 14 amino acids long. In germline, CDR1 is KGHSH, CDR2 LQKENI. The CDR3 bases are TGTGCCAGCTCAGCGGACAGATCTAACTATGGCTACACCTTC. Translated, it gives CASSADRSNYGYTF.

The V call is TRBV18, the J call TRBJ1-1; TRBD1 agrees at 11 bases. The CDR3 totals 16 residues. Germline values: CDR1 KGHSH, CDR2 LQKENI. After removal of 3 bases from V and 6 bases from J, the junction contained 9 bases not matched to a gene. The CDR3 protein is CASSPGQGASHPEAFF. The CDR3 bases are TGTGCCAGCTCACCTGGACAGGGGGCGAGTCACCCTGAAGCTTTCTTT.

By sample fraction, this clone is medium-sized. The rearrangement links TRBV10-3 to TRBJ2-7; D is uncertain. Germline V gene data show CDR1 as ENHRY and CDR2 as SYGVKD. Trimming pared 10 bases from V and 3 bases from J, leaving 16 bases between. The CDR3 spans 13 residues. In nucleotides, the CDR3 is TGTGCCACCGCGGTGAATAGCTACTACGAGCAGTACTTC. Translated, it gives CATAVNSYYEQYF.

CDR3 protein: CASSGRTSGINEQFF. The CDR3 DNA follows: TGTGCCAGCAGCGGACGTACTAGCGGAATCAATGAGCAGTTCTTC. The chain employs TRBV6-5 and TRBJ2-1; 8 bases fit TRBD2. Germline V gene sequence: CDR1 MNHEY, CDR2 SVGAGI. V was pared by 6 bases and J by 6 bases, with 10 bases of the junction left unmatched. The CDR3 consists of 15 residues.